This TCR beta chain was recorded in a study of tumor-infiltrating lymphocytes in primary liver carcinoma. About the study: Those sampled were patients whose primary liver carcinoma was treated by surgical resection. Whole-study results and caveats: The use of bulk unsorted samples meant that CD4+ and CD8+ repertoires were not compared. Tumor region pairs outstripped tumor-adjacent and tumor-blood pairs in overlap.

Germline DNA was extracted too, while blood RNA derived from unsorted whole blood. Total RNA (around 500 ng) served as template for TCR beta cDNA synthesis primed by a constant-region primer. Amplification in three nested multiplex PCR rounds with slightly modified ARM-PCR gave rise to TCR beta libraries. For around 11 cycles apiece, the opening two PCR rounds ran with TRBV1-TRBV30 forward primers and a C-beta reverse primer. Each CDR3 protein is one row after TCRdb ran MiXCR on the multiplex PCR reads. The table lists just over 300,000 distinct CDR3 sequences, approximately 58% of them singletons. Trimming took off 5 bases at V and 3 bases at J, with 10 bases between the two ends. Per germline, CDR1 SEHNR and CDR2 FQNEAQ (reference sequence). The CDR3 has 14 residues. To note about this clonotype: Its antigen is undetermined.

The genes are TRBV7-9 and TRBJ1-4; D is unresolved. Sequenced: peripheral blood. This TCR was sampled from a woman in her 30s with primary liver carcinoma and hepatitis B virus infection. The CDR3 DNA follows: TGTGCCAGCAGCCCCACTGCGTCTAATGAAAAACTGTTTTTT. Encoded protein: CASSPTASNEKLFF.